This TCR beta chain was retrieved from a study of T cell changes during pregnancy in multiple sclerosis. Repertoires were generated with immunoSEQ multiplex PCR, while TCRdb's copy carries only in-frame clones and drops some. The sample shows 65,000 to 85,000 clones, more than 80% of them seen only once. The clonotype comes from a female donor in good health, enrolled as a control in a pregnancy study. The sequenced sample was peripheral blood, obtained in the first trimester of pregnancy.

CDR3 sequence: CASSPPEALQETQYF. In DNA, the CDR3 is TGTGCCAGCTCACCACCGGAAGCGCTCCAAGAGACCCAGTACTTC. The chain couples TRBV18 to TRBJ2-5, with D uncertain. Germline lookup yields CDR1 KGHSH and CDR2 LQKENI. The CDR3 is made up of 15 amino acids. The ends were cut back, 0 bases at V and 1 base at J, with 9 bases in the middle. Complete variable domain (other parts from reference TRBV18 and TRBJ2-5): NAGVMQNPRHLVRRRGQEARLRCSPMKGHSHVYWYRQLPEEGLKFMVYLQKENIIDESGMPKERFSAEFPKEGPSILRIQQVVRGDSAAYFCASSPPEALQETQYFGPGTRLLVL.